A single sample is the source of the 31 T cell receptor beta chains below, sequenced in a study of CD4 and CD8 cells across lung adenocarcinoma regions. TCRdb ran MiXCR on the PCR reads and lists one entry per CDR3 protein. Of 10,000 to 15,000 distinct CDR3 sequences in the sample, roughly 51% are singletons; the top ten hold 25% to 35%. Sequenced sample: CD8+ T cells from the center of a lung tumor. Receptors originate from a female donor with lung adenocarcinoma. The CD4 and CD8 labels of this study may be unreliable.

The chain has TRBV6-5 and TRBJ2-3; D could derive from TRBD1 or TRBD2 (5 bases each). V was trimmed by 5 bases and J by 0 bases, leaving 12 bases between them. CDR1 is MNHEY, CDR2 SVGAGI, per germline. The length of the CDR3 is 15 residues. CDR3 sequence (DNA): TGTGCCAGCAGTCACGGGGACCGAAGCACAGATACGCAGTATTTT. Protein product: CASSHGDRSTDTQYF.

Comment on this clonotype: The germline gene is not matched at one end of the junction; a read error may be the cause. This chain uses TRBV27 with TRBJ2-3; maybe TRBD2 (5 bases). The DNA matches TRBJ2-5 better at its end, which makes the J call doubtful. The germline gives CDR1 MNHEY, CDR2 SMNVEV (reference sequence). This CDR3 contains 14 residues. The CDR3 protein is CASSLGGFQDTQYF. CDR3 nucleotides: TGTGCCAGCAGTTTGGGCGGGTTCCAAGATACCCAGTACTTC.

This clonotype was found many times. V gene TRBV6-5 combines with J gene TRBJ1-1, with D tentatively TRBD1 (6 bases). CDR1 is MNHEY, CDR2 SVGAGI, per germline. The CDR3 is 16 residues long. V was cut by 2 bases and J by 1 base, with 14 bases left in between. For the CDR3, the DNA is TGTGCCAGCAGTTACGGATCCAGGGGAGGGAACACTGAAGCTTTCTTT. Residues: CASSYGSRGGNTEAFF.

This clonotype was detected only a few times. V gene TRBV7-9 combines with J gene TRBJ2-1; D remains ambiguous. The J call is uncertain, as TRBJ2-7 better fits the DNA end. From germline, CDR1 is SEHNR and CDR2 FQNEAQ (reference sequence). CDR3 length: 14 amino acids. The CDR3 DNA follows: TGTGCCAGCAGCTTAGAAGTCCAGTTCGCCGAGCAGTACTTC. Translating gives CASSLEVQFAEQYF.

This clonotype was seen a handful of times. The chain links TRBV30 to TRBJ1-5, with D possibly TRBD1 on 5 matching bases. CDR1 and CDR2 from the germline V gene are GTSNPN and SVGIG (reference sequence). Trimming took off 3 bases at V and 6 bases at J, with 27 bases between the two ends. The CDR3 is made up of 18 amino acids. The CDR3 bases are TGTGCCTGGAGGCCACGGTCAGGGAATGTAGGAGCCGGTCAGCCCCAGCATTTT. It is translated as CAWRPRSGNVGAGQPQHF.

The V call is TRBV4-2, the J call TRBJ1-6; 8 bases match TRBD1. CDR1 and CDR2 from the germline V gene are LGHNA and YNFKEQ. The CDR3 is made up of 17 amino acids. The trim removed 0 bases at V and 9 bases at J, leaving 10 bases unmatched. This CDR3 is CASSQDLFGQGGSPLHF. The CDR3 DNA follows: TGTGCCAGCAGCCAAGATCTATTCGGACAGGGTGGTTCACCCCTCCACTTT.

The chain is built from TRBV9 and TRBJ2-1; 9 bases are a match to TRBD2. V shed 4 bases, J shed 4 bases, and the junction held 9 bases outside the gene matches. The CDR3 extends over 16 amino acids. CDR1 SGDLS and CDR2 YYNGEE come from the germline V gene. This chain's CDR3 is CASSHSSGTIYNEQFF. In DNA, the CDR3 is TGTGCCAGCAGCCATTCTAGCGGGACAATATACAATGAGCAGTTCTTC.

The chain recombines TRBV6-1 with TRBJ1-6, with D possibly matching TRBD1 (5 bases). CDR3 length equals 15 residues. Trimming removed 7 bases from V and 9 bases from J, with 19 bases in between. Germline loops: CDR1 MNHNS, CDR2 SASEGT. The chain's CDR3 is CASTQALGDGSPLHF. For the CDR3, the DNA is TGTGCCAGCACACAGGCCCTAGGTGATGGTTCACCCCTCCACTTT.

The chain links TRBV6-1 to TRBJ1-6; D unresolved. The germline V and J ends were trimmed by 4 bases and 5 bases, with 6 bases remaining between them. Looked up from germline, CDR1 is MNHNS and CDR2 is SASEGT. This CDR3 contains 13 residues. CDR3 bases: TGTGCCAGCAGTGCAGATAATAATTCACCCCTCCACTTT. Encoded protein: CASSADNNSPLHF.

This sequence joins TRBV18 and TRBJ2-1; a weak D match, TRBD2 (7 bases). CDR3 size: 15 residues. Germline V gives CDR1 KGHSH, CDR2 LQKENI. V lost 1 base and J lost 5, with 12 bases in between. Written as DNA, the CDR3 is TGTGCCAGCTCACCACGGCGGGGGCCGGACAATGAGCAGTTCTTC. Encoded protein: CASSPRRGPDNEQFF. The full variable domain, rest sourced from reference TRBV18 and TRBJ2-1, is NAGVMQNPRHLVRRRGQEARLRCSPMKGHSHVYWYRQLPEEGLKFMVYLQKENIIDESGMPKERFSAEFPKEGPSILRIQQVVRGDSAAYFCASSPRRGPDNEQFFGPGTRLTVL.

The chain joins TRBV6-1 to TRBJ2-3; D uncertain. The length of the CDR3 is 15 residues. The V and J ends lost 6 bases and 5 bases respectively, with 18 bases between them. Germline loops: CDR1 MNHNS, CDR2 SASEGT. This CDR3 reads CASSLRRTEQDTQYF. As DNA, the CDR3 is TGTGCCAGCAGCCTTAGACGGACGGAGCAAGATACGCAGTATTTT.

This clonotype was detected only a few times. This chain joins TRBV6-1 and TRBJ2-1, with 7 positions matching TRBD1. J was trimmed by 4 bases and V by 0 bases; bases with no gene match: 3. Per the germline V gene, CDR1 is MNHNS and CDR2 is SASEGT. The CDR3 has 15 amino acids. CDR3 sequence: CASSEAGTDYNEQFF. The CDR3 bases are TGTGCCAGCAGTGAAGCGGGGACAGATTACAATGAGCAGTTCTTC.

As to this clonotype: At one of its ends the junction is not consistent with the germline gene, which may arise from a read error. This sequence joins TRBV6-1 and TRBJ2-1; a possible D gene is TRBD2 (5 bases). The CDR3 consists of 16 residues. Germline V gene lookup returns CDR1 MNHNS and CDR2 SASEGT. In DNA form, the CDR3 reads TGTTCCATCATGGAATCTTGGCGGGTGAGCAACAATGAGCAGTTTTTC. Amino acid sequence: CSIMESWRVSNNEQFF.

V gene TRBV30 combines with J gene TRBJ2-1; weak D call: TRBD2 (6 bases). This CDR3 region has 14 residues. Between the trimmed V and J ends, which lost 2 bases and 4 bases, there was a span of 12 bases. Germline CDR1 and CDR2: GTSNPN and SVGIG (reference sequence). The CDR3 loop reads CAWSHGGRYNEQFF. CDR3 bases: TGTGCCTGGAGTCACGGGGGAAGGTACAATGAGCAGTTCTTC.

This clonotype was observed a single time. This chain joins TRBV6-5 and TRBJ2-1; D may be TRBD1 (6 bases). CDR1 is MNHEY and CDR2 is SVGAGI in the germline V gene. The CDR3 has 16 amino acids. V gave up 2 bases and J gave up 7 bases, with 18 bases separating them. DNA for the CDR3: TGTGCCAGCAGTTACGCTTTGTCCAGGGGTTTTAATGAGCAGTTCTTC. As protein: CASSYALSRGFNEQFF.

In its sample, this clonotype was seen once. J is TRBJ2-1 and V is TRBV24-1; D is uncertain. The CDR3 extends over 15 amino acids. From germline, CDR1 is KGHDR and CDR2 SFDVKD. V lost 0 bases and J 7 bases, leaving 12 bases between the germline ends. In DNA form, the CDR3 reads TGTGCCACCAGTGATTTGAGTGGGAAGTTTAATGAGCAGTTCTTC. It codes for CATSDLSGKFNEQFF.

Only one count was recorded for this clonotype. The chain couples TRBV10-3 to TRBJ1-3, with D perhaps matching TRBD1 (5 bases). CDR3 length: 15 residues. The germline CDR1 and CDR2 sequences are ENHRY and SYGVKD. Trimming cost V 2 bases and J 4 bases, with 12 bases left between them. The CDR3 here is CAISEGPGPGNTIYF. In nucleotides, the CDR3 is TGTGCCATCAGTGAGGGCCCAGGGCCAGGAAACACCATATATTTT.

With respect to this clonotype: Sequence at one end of the junction differs from germline and may be a read error. The chain joins TRBV6-5 to TRBJ2-3, with 7 positions matching TRBD2. Germline V gene data show CDR1 as MNHEY and CDR2 as SVGAGI. This CDR3 spans 19 amino acids. DNA for the CDR3: TGTGCCAGCAGTTACTGTGCGGGGGTCAGGGACGGACATCAAGATACGCAGTATTTC. This sequence encodes CASSYCAGVRDGHQDTQYF.

The J gene is TRBJ1-2, the V gene TRBV6-1, with 11 positions matching TRBD1. The CDR3 is made up of 16 amino acids. The ends lost 7 bases at V and 6 bases at J; junction bases unmatched: 13. Germline CDR1 is MNHNS and CDR2 is SASEGT. CDR3 residues: CASTPGTGGIPNGYTF. The CDR3 nucleotides read TGTGCCAGCACTCCCGGGACAGGGGGGATACCAAATGGCTACACCTTC.

To note about this clonotype: The germline gene is not matched at one end of the junction; a read error may be the cause. The chain uses TRBV12-3 or TRBV12-4 and TRBJ2-4; D uncertain. There are 14 residues in the CDR3. CDR3 in amino acids: CASSRLRTKDIQYF. The CDR3 DNA reads TGTGCCAGCAGCCGGCTGCGAACCAAAGATATTCAGTACTTT.

In its sample, this clonotype was seen many times. The chain carries TRBV12-3 or TRBV12-4 and TRBJ2-1; D ambiguous. The J call is in doubt because the DNA end fits TRBJ2-5 better. The length of the CDR3 is 14 residues. CDR3 residues: CASRNPTVQETQYF. As DNA, the CDR3 is TGTGCCAGCAGAAACCCCACAGTGCAAGAGACCCAGTACTTC.

Points on this clonotype: The germline gene is not matched at one end of the junction; a read error may be the cause. This rearrangement joins TRBV6-1 to TRBJ2-3, with D unresolved. Germline lookup yields CDR1 MNHNS and CDR2 SASEGT. CDR3 length: 15 residues. The CDR3 region has the DNA TGTGCCAGCCGTCTCCAGGCTCCGAGCACAGATAAGCAGTTTTTT. Translated, it gives CASRLQAPSTDKQFF.

This chain uses TRBV10-3 with TRBJ2-1; maybe TRBD2 (5 bases). The V end was cut by 3 bases, the J end by 6 bases, with 12 bases between. Per germline, CDR1 ENHRY and CDR2 SYGVKD. The CDR3 sequence is 14 residues long. The CDR3, as DNA: TGTGCCATCAGTGAACGGGATATGGGCAATGAGCAGTTCTTC. This translates into CAISERDMGNEQFF.

This chain uses TRBV6-1 with TRBJ2-1, with D perhaps TRBD2 (5 bases). V was shortened by 5 bases and J by 6 bases, with 17 bases between the two germline ends. The CDR3 is 15 amino acids. Germline V CDR1 and CDR2: MNHNS, SASEGT. This CDR3 reads CASSLKEPGVNEQFF. CDR3 nucleotides: TGTGCCAGCAGTCTTAAAGAACCCGGGGTCAATGAGCAGTTCTTC.

This clonotype was detected a few times. The chain employs TRBV6-1 and TRBJ1-2; 7 bases align to TRBD1. CDR3 length equals 15 residues. V dropped 6 bases and J dropped 2; count of bases not matched to a gene: 9. Germline V lookup: CDR1 MNHNS, CDR2 SASEGT. CDR3 loop: CASSAPAGGNYGYTF. The CDR3 region has the DNA TGTGCCAGCAGCGCCCCGGCAGGGGGAAACTATGGCTACACCTTC.

This clonotype qualifies as medium-sized. The J gene is TRBJ2-3, the V gene TRBV6-1; tentatively, D is TRBD1 (5 bases). The germline V and J ends were trimmed by 3 bases and 5 bases, with 6 bases remaining between them. This CDR3 has 12 amino acids. The V gene's germline CDR1 is MNHNS and CDR2 SASEGT. The CDR3 protein is CASSEQGDTQYF. The DNA for the CDR3 is TGTGCCAGCAGTGAGCAGGGAGATACGCAGTATTTT.

This clonotype has a handful of counts. The CDR3 here is CASRGRGSPMNTEAFF. As DNA, the CDR3 is TGTGCCAGCAGGGGTCGGGGATCACCGATGAACACTGAAGCTTTCTTT. V is TRBV27 and J is TRBJ1-1, with D unresolved. Trimming shortened V by 6 bases and J by 0 bases, and 17 bases separated the two germline ends. CDR1 and CDR2 from the germline V gene are MNHEY and SMNVEV (reference sequence). This CDR3 has 16 residues.

This clonotype was detected many times. An end of the junction does not agree with germline; a read error may underlie this. CDR3 sequence: CASSVTPTDTQYF. The CDR3 DNA reads TGTGCCAGCAGCGTAACGCCGACAGATACGCAGTATTTT. This chain uses TRBV7-3 with TRBJ2-3; D is unresolved. The CDR3 runs 13 residues. Germline CDR1 is SGHTA and CDR2 is FQGTGA.

This clonotype was detected a few times. One end of the junction varies from germline; a read error may be responsible. The chain combines TRBV6-1 with TRBJ2-4; D call uncertain. CDR1 MNHNS and CDR2 SASEGT come from the germline V gene. The CDR3 extends over 11 amino acids. CDR3 protein: CASPPVDIQYF. DNA for the CDR3: TGTGCCAGCCCCCCGGTAGATATTCAGTATTTC.

The chain uses TRBV6-1 and TRBJ2-5; D is unclear. There are 16 residues in the CDR3. The V gene's germline CDR1 is MNHNS and CDR2 SASEGT. V was shortened by 4 bases and J by 11 bases, with 26 bases between the two germline ends. CDR3 in DNA: TGTGCCAGCAGTGCCAACGGGCTTGAAAGCTTCAATGAGCAGTACTTC. Its protein is CASSANGLESFNEQYF.

The rearrangement uses TRBV27 and TRBJ2-3; TRBD2 aligns across 7 bases. The CDR3 loop spans 14 amino acids. Germline assignment: CDR1 MNHEY and CDR2 SMNVEV (reference sequence). V shed 2 bases, J shed 4 bases, and the junction held 3 bases outside the gene matches. The CDR3: CASSLRLAADTQYF. As DNA, the CDR3 is TGTGCCAGCAGTTTAAGACTAGCCGCAGATACGCAGTATTTT.